This entry is about one T cell receptor (beta chain). Profiled with immunoSEQ multiplex PCR; TCRdb holds only in-frame clones, not every one. This table has about 160,000 clones, about 94% appearing once. This entry is derived from a study of control samples from healthy donors and cancer patients. V was clipped by 4 bases and J by 4 bases; unmatched bases: 5. This CDR3 is 15 amino acids long. Germline-derived CDR1 and CDR2 are SNHLY and FYNNEI. The TCR sequence derives from a man aged 60 to 69 with colorectal cancer. The source material was PBMCs. This chain connects TRBV2 to TRBJ1-5; 9 bases agree with TRBD1. The CDR3 coding sequence is TGTGCCAGCAGTGCTTTGGGACAGGGAAATCAGCCCCAGCATTTT. Translated, it gives CASSALGQGNQPQHF.